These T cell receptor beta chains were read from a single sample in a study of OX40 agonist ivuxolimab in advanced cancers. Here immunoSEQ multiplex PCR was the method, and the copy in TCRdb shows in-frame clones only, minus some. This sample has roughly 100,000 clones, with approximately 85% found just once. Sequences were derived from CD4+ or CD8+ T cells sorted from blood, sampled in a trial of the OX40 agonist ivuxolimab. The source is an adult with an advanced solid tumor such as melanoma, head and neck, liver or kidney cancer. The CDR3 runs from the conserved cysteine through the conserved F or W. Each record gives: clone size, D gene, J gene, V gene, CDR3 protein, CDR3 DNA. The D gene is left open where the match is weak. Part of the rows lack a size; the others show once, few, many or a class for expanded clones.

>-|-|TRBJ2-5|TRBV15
CATSIQRLFLRETQYF
TGTGCCACCAGCATTCAACGACTATTCCTCAGGGAGACCCAGTACTTC
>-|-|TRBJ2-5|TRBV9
CASSVGGDPRAQYF
TGTGCCAGCAGCGTAGGCGGGGACCCCCGCGCCCAGTACTTC
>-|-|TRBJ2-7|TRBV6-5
CASSYKGPYEQYF
TGTGCCAGCAGTTACAAGGGTCCCTACGAGCAGTACTTC
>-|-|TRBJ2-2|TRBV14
CASSLRITGELFF
TGTGCCAGCAGCCTCCGGATCACCGGGGAGCTGTTTTTT
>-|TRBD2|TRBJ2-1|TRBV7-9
CASSSSGRYNEQFF
TGTGCCAGCAGCTCTAGCGGGAGATACAATGAGCAGTTCTTC
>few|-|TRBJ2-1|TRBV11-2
CASSRWTREQFF
TGTGCCAGCAGCCGGTGGACGCGGGAGCAGTTCTTC
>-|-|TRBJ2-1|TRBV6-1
CASRPGLTILNEQFF
TGTGCCAGCAGACCGGGCCTAACAATCCTCAATGAGCAGTTCTTC
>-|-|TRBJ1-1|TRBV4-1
CASSQDGTEAFF
TGCGCCAGCAGCCAAGACGGGACTGAAGCTTTCTTT
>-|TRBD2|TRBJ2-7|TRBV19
CASSIGTSGPYEQYF
TGTGCCAGTAGTATCGGGACTAGCGGGCCATACGAGCAGTACTTC
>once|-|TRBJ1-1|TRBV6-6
CASSSQNTEAFF
TGTGCCAGCAGTTCGCAAAACACTGAAGCTTTCTTT
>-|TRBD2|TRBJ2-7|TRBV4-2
CASSLGTSGNYEQYF
TGTGCCAGCAGCCTTGGGACTAGCGGGAACTACGAGCAGTACTTC
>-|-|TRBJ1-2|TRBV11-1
CASSHSSGNYGYTF
TGTGCCAGCAGCCATTCGTCGGGAAACTATGGCTACACCTTC
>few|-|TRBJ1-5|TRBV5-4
CASSLDGARQPQHF
TGTGCCAGCAGCTTGGACGGGGCCAGGCAGCCCCAGCATTTT
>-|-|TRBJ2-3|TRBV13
CASSFSLTDTQYF
TGTGCCAGCAGCTTCTCCCTTACAGATACGCAGTATTTT
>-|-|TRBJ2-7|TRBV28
CASTPKLPYEQYF
TGTGCCAGCACCCCTAAACTTCCGTACGAGCAGTACTTC
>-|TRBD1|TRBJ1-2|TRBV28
CASSDRGRSRYGYTF
TGTGCCAGCAGTGACAGGGGAAGGAGTCGGTATGGCTACACCTTC
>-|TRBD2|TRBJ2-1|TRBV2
CASIGSLGLEFIQGNSAQFF
TGTGCCAGCATAGGATCTCTGGGACTAGAGTTTATACAAGGCAATTCGGCTCAGTTCTTC
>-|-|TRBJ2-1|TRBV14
CASSQTISWGRKRNEQFF
TGTGCCAGCAGCCAAACCATCTCGTGGGGTCGAAAAAGAAATGAGCAGTTCTTC
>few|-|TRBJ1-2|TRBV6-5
CASSPGTGYTF
TGTGCCAGCAGCCCTGGAACGGGCTACACCTTC
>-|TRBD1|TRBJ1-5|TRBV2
CASSEATGYQPQHF
TGTGCCAGCAGTGAAGCGACAGGGTATCAGCCCCAGCATTTT
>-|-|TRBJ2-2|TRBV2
CASSLEASGTRNTGELFF
TGTGCCAGCAGTTTAGAAGCTTCCGGGACACGGAACACCGGGGAGCTGTTTTTT
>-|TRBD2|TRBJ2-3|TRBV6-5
CASTLTSGSDTQYF
TGTGCCAGCACCTTAACTAGCGGGAGTGATACGCAGTATTTT
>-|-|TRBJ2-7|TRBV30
CAWSVKGNEQYF
TGTGCCTGGAGTGTAAAAGGGAACGAGCAGTACTTC
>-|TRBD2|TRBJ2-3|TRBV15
CATSTSVGGRGRTDTQYF
TGTGCCACCAGCACCTCAGTGGGCGGGAGAGGCCGCACAGATACGCAGTATTTT
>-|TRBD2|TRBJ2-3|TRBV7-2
CASSIQAGAGGDTQYF
TGTGCCAGCAGCATCCAAGCGGGAGCGGGTGGAGATACGCAGTATTTT
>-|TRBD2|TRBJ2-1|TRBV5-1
CASSSSGVSIMNEQFF
TGCGCCAGCAGTTCTAGCGGGGTGTCAATCATGAATGAGCAGTTCTTC
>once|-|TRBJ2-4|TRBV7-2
CASSSSGVAKNIQYF
TGTGCCAGCAGCTCGAGTGGGGTAGCCAAAAACATTCAGTACTTC
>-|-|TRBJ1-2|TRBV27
CASSLSGIPRNYGYTF
TGTGCCAGCAGTTTATCAGGTATACCAAGGAACTATGGCTACACCTTC
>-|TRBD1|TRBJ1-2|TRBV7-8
CASSLVRDRGAGGYTF
TGTGCCAGCAGCTTAGTTCGGGACAGGGGAGCTGGTGGCTACACCTTC
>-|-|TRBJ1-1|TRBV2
CASTSRTYEAFF
TGTGCCAGCACCTCGCGGACATATGAAGCTTTCTTT
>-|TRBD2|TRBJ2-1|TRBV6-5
CASSLKRGDYNEQFF
TGTGCCAGCAGCCTTAAGCGGGGGGACTACAATGAGCAGTTCTTC
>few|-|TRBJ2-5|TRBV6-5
CASSWGPRRETQYF
TGTGCCAGCAGTTGGGGTCCACGCCGGGAGACCCAGTACTTC
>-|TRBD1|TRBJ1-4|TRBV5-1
CASSSTGDEKLFF
TGCGCCAGCAGCTCGACAGGGGATGAAAAACTGTTTTTT
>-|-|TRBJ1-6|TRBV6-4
CASRVTGPESPLHF
TGTGCCAGCAGAGTGACAGGCCCAGAGTCACCCCTCCACTTT
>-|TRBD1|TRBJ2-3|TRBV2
CASSELVGGEGDTQYF
TGTGCCAGCAGTGAATTAGTAGGGGGCGAGGGAGATACGCAGTATTTT
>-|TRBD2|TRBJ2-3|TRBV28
CASSLAGGPVDTQYF
TGTGCCAGCAGTTTAGCGGGAGGGCCGGTAGATACGCAGTATTTT
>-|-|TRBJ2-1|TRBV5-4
CASSFDPASYNEQFF
TGTGCCAGCAGTTTTGACCCTGCCTCGTACAATGAGCAGTTCTTC
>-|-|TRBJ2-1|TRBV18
CASSPPTGSYYNEQFF
TGTGCCAGCTCACCACCGACAGGATCATACTACAATGAGCAGTTCTTC
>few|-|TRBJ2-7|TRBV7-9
CASSLVGVGEQYF
TGTGCCAGCAGCTTAGTTGGCGTAGGGGAGCAGTACTTC
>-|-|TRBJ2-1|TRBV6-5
CASSYLAPYNEQFF
TGTGCCAGCAGTTATCTAGCCCCCTACAATGAGCAGTTCTTC